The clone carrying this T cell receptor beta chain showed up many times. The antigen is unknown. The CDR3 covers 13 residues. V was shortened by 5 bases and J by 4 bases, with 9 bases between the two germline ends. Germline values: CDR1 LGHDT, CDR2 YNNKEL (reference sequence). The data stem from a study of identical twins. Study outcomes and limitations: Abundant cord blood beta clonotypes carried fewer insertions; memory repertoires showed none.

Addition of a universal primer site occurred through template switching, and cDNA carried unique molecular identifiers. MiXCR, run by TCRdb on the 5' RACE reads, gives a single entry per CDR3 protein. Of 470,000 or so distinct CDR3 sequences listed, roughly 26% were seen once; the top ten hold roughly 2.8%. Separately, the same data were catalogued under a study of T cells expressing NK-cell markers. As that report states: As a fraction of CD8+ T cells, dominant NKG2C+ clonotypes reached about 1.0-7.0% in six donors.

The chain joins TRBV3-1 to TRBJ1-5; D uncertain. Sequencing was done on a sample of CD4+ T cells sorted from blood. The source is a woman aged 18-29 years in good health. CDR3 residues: CASSETMNQPQHF. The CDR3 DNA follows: TGTGCCAGCAGCGAGACAATGAATCAGCCCCAGCATTTT.